These T cell receptor beta chains were read from a single sample in a study of blood T cells in healthy people across ages. TCRdb ran MiXCR on the 5' RACE reads and lists one entry per CDR3 protein. The sample lists approximately 800,000 distinct CDR3 sequences, more than 20% occurring once. The same sample was also studied in work on T cells of mothers and their children.

Sequencing was performed on blood. These receptor sequences come from a boy younger than 18 in good health. Each CDR3 is given with its conserved first and last residue. The D gene is left open where the match is weak. Expanded clones are given a class, and other clones once, few, many or no size at all.

D gene	V gene	J gene	clone size	CDR3 protein	CDR3 DNA
TRBD2	TRBV29-1	TRBJ2-3	few	CSVLAGTDTQYF	TGCAGCGTGCTAGCGGGCACAGATACGCAGTATTTT
.	TRBV7-2	TRBJ1-3	.	CASSLAATSFSGNTIYF	TGTGCCAGCAGCTTAGCGGCCACGAGTTTTTCTGGAAACACCATATATTTT
TRBD2	TRBV15	TRBJ2-1	few	CATSRARLAGFVQFF	TGTGCCACCAGCAGAGCCCGACTAGCTGGATTCGTGCAGTTCTTC
.	TRBV12-3/TRBV12-4	TRBJ2-1	once	CASSLQGLDNEQFF	TGTGCCAGCAGTTTACAAGGGCTCGACAATGAGCAGTTCTTC
TRBD1	TRBV27	TRBJ2-7	.	CASSPLTGTPYEQYF	TGTGCCAGCAGTCCCCTGACAGGGACCCCCTACGAGCAGTACTTC
TRBD1	TRBV20-1	TRBJ1-2	few	CSARRTGVYGYTF	TGCAGTGCTAGGAGGACAGGGGTCTATGGCTACACCTTC
.	TRBV7-9	TRBJ1-4	once	CASSLNRPFEKLFF	TGTGCCAGCAGCTTGAATCGCCCCTTTGAAAAACTGTTTTTT
.	TRBV2	TRBJ2-7	.	CASNPNTTYEQYF	TGTGCCAGCAATCCGAACACAACCTACGAGCAGTACTTC
TRBD1	TRBV30	TRBJ2-4	.	CAWNRDRSGNIQYF	TGTGCCTGGAACAGGGACAGGTCGGGAAACATTCAGTACTTC
.	TRBV21-1	TRBJ2-7	few	CASSKGPRDTESYEQYF	TGTGCCAGCAGCAAAGGGCCTAGGGACACCGAATCCTACGAGCAGTACTTC
.	TRBV20-1	TRBJ1-5	.	CSARVSLNSNQPQHF	TGCAGTGCTAGAGTAAGTCTCAATAGCAATCAGCCCCAGCATTTT
.	TRBV28	TRBJ2-5	.	CASSFSRAQETQYF	TGTGCCAGCAGTTTCAGCAGGGCCCAAGAGACCCAGTACTTC
.	TRBV18	TRBJ2-3	.	CASSPPLGTDTQYF	TGTGCCAGCTCACCACCATTGGGGACAGATACGCAGTATTTT
.	TRBV7-2	TRBJ1-6	.	CASSLALTGTANSPLHF	TGTGCCAGCAGCTTAGCGCTTACCGGGACGGCAAATTCACCCCTCCACTTT
.	TRBV2	TRBJ2-7	few	CASSERRGTENLEQYF	TGTGCCAGCAGTGAACGAAGGGGGACTGAAAATCTCGAGCAGTACTTC
.	TRBV6-5	TRBJ1-5	.	CASSWGWGDTLNQPQHF	TGTGCCAGCAGTTGGGGGTGGGGGGACACCCTCAATCAGCCCCAGCATTTT
.	TRBV6-5	TRBJ1-2	few	CASSYSPKGSTFYGYTF	TGTGCCAGCAGTTACTCCCCAAAGGGCAGCACTTTCTATGGCTACACCTTC
.	TRBV24-1	TRBJ1-2	.	CATSQDSYGYTF	TGTGCCACCTCTCAGGACAGCTATGGCTACACCTTC
TRBD2	TRBV20-1	TRBJ2-1	.	CSATAGLAGQYEQFF	TGCAGTGCTACAGCGGGACTAGCGGGTCAGTATGAGCAGTTCTTC
.	TRBV3-1	TRBJ2-7	few	CASSQDSTPGQYF	TGTGCCAGCAGCCAAGACTCTACCCCCGGGCAGTACTTC
TRBD1	TRBV7-8	TRBJ1-4	few	CASSRLKTGTKEKLFF	TGTGCCAGCAGCCGCCTAAAGACAGGGACTAAGGAAAAACTGTTTTTT
.	TRBV29-1	TRBJ1-2	few	CSVVQGAAYGYTF	TGCAGCGTTGTTCAGGGAGCAGCGTATGGCTACACCTTC
.	TRBV6-6	TRBJ2-5	.	CASSWTEETQYF	TGTGCCAGCAGTTGGACAGAAGAGACCCAGTACTTC
.	TRBV6-6	TRBJ2-5	.	CASSFDQTQYF	TGTGCCAGCAGTTTCGACCAGACCCAGTACTTC
.	TRBV11-2	TRBJ2-7	.	CASSLLPGADEQYF	TGTGCCAGCAGCTTACTTCCAGGGGCGGACGAGCAGTACTTC
TRBD1	TRBV6-2/TRBV6-3	TRBJ1-2	few	CASRTGQHMTGYTF	TGTGCCAGCAGAACGGGACAGCATATGACCGGCTACACCTTC
.	TRBV24-1	TRBJ2-1	.	CATSEGKQGWGNEQFF	TGTGCCACCAGTGAGGGAAAACAGGGATGGGGCAATGAGCAGTTCTTC
.	TRBV29-1	TRBJ2-6	few	CSVEDLPANVLTF	TGCAGCGTTGAAGATCTTCCGGCCAACGTCCTGACTTTC
TRBD2	TRBV20-1	TRBJ2-1	.	CREARLAGGIYNEQFF	TGCAGGGAGGCCAGACTAGCGGGAGGGATCTACAATGAGCAGTTCTTC
.	TRBV21-1	TRBJ1-2	.	CASSKGRGVSYGYTF	TGTGCCAGCAGCAAAGGTCGGGGGGTGAGCTATGGCTACACCTTC
TRBD2	TRBV20-1	TRBJ2-7	.	CSARLREPPYEQYF	TGCAGTGCTAGACTGCGGGAGCCACCCTACGAGCAGTACTTC
.	TRBV7-9	TRBJ1-1	.	CASSLFTAGRFMNTEAFF	TGTGCCAGCAGCTTATTTACTGCAGGGCGATTTATGAACACTGAAGCTTTCTTT
.	TRBV7-2	TRBJ2-5	few	CASSLAESETQYF	TGTGCCAGCAGCTTAGCAGAGAGTGAGACCCAGTACTTC
TRBD1	TRBV6-1	TRBJ2-7	.	CASSAGTGRSYEQYF	TGTGCCAGCAGTGCCGGGACAGGGAGGTCCTACGAGCAGTACTTC
.	TRBV2	TRBJ2-6	few	CASSLMVSGANVLTF	TGTGCCAGCAGTCTAATGGTTTCTGGGGCCAACGTCCTGACTTTC
.	TRBV2	TRBJ2-2	.	CARRRTGLNTGELFF	TGTGCCAGGAGAAGGACGGGTTTGAACACCGGGGAGCTGTTTTTT
.	TRBV7-4	TRBJ2-7	.	CASSLTGRGVYEQYF	TGTGCCAGCAGCTTAACGGGTCGAGGCGTGTACGAGCAGTACTTC
.	TRBV7-9	TRBJ2-3	once	CASSLSASTDTRYF	TGTGCCAGCAGCTTATCGGCTAGCACAGATACGCGGTATTTT
.	TRBV4-3	TRBJ2-1	many	CASSQEGDEQFF	TGCGCCAGCAGCCAAGAGGGCGATGAGCAGTTCTTC
TRBD1	TRBV20-1	TRBJ2-7	.	CSARRQGNGGQYF	TGCAGTGCTAGAAGACAGGGGAACGGCGGGCAGTACTTC
.	TRBV7-2	TRBJ2-5	few	CASSLDGVSYEQHF	TGTGCCAGCAGCTTAGACGGCGTCTCCTACGAGCAGCACTTC
.	TRBV4-3	TRBJ2-2	.	CASSQDLGVNAGELFF	TGCGCCAGCAGCCAAGATTTGGGGGTGAACGCCGGGGAGCTGTTTTTT
TRBD2	TRBV9	TRBJ2-3	.	CASSVGRLAGGSDTQYF	TGTGCCAGCAGCGTAGGGCGACTAGCGGGGGGGTCAGATACGCAGTATTTT
.	TRBV6-2/TRBV6-3	TRBJ2-5	many	CASRRVSGGPIYQETQYF	TGTGCCAGCAGAAGGGTCTCGGGGGGCCCAATCTACCAAGAGACCCAGTACTTC
TRBD1	TRBV5-1	TRBJ2-6	few	CASSLAPDRVGGANVLTF	TGCGCCAGCAGCTTGGCCCCGGACAGGGTGGGTGGGGCCAACGTCCTGACTTTC
TRBD1	TRBV27	TRBJ2-2	.	CASSRGTGATGALFF	TGTGCCAGCAGTCGAGGGACAGGGGCTACCGGGGCGCTGTTTTTT
TRBD1	TRBV7-8	TRBJ1-2	few	CASSLEGQGARVTF	TGTGCCAGCAGCTTAGAGGGACAGGGGGCTAGAGTCACCTTC
TRBD1	TRBV7-3	TRBJ2-3	.	CASSSGGGTDTQYF	TGTGCCAGCAGCTCAGGGGGCGGCACAGATACGCAGTATTTT
.	TRBV12-3/TRBV12-4	TRBJ1-3	.	CASSLGGPTSGNTIYF	TGTGCCAGCAGTTTAGGCGGCCCTACCTCTGGAAACACCATATATTTT
.	TRBV7-2	TRBJ1-4	few	CASSATGDATNEKLFF	TGTGCCAGCAGCGCGACAGGAGATGCAACTAATGAAAAACTGTTTTTT
.	TRBV20-1	TRBJ2-6	.	CSGKGAGANVLTF	TGCAGCGGGAAGGGGGCTGGGGCCAACGTCCTGACTTTC
TRBD1	TRBV5-1	TRBJ1-1	few	CASSLEGQVFTEAFF	TGCGCCAGCAGTCTTGAGGGACAGGTGTTTACTGAAGCTTTCTTT
.	TRBV14	TRBJ2-7	few	CASSPLATGYEQYF	TGTGCCAGCAGCCCATTGGCGACTGGGTACGAGCAGTACTTC
TRBD2	TRBV20-1	TRBJ2-1	.	CSAALAGLKDEQFF	TGCAGTGCCGCACTAGCGGGACTTAAGGATGAGCAGTTCTTC
TRBD2	TRBV20-1	TRBJ2-1	few	CSARDGSGGTDNEQFF	TGCAGTGCTAGAGATGGAAGCGGGGGTACGGACAATGAGCAGTTCTTC
TRBD2	TRBV12-3/TRBV12-4	TRBJ2-2	.	CASSFGGGNTGELFF	TGTGCCAGCAGTTTCGGGGGGGGCAACACCGGGGAGCTGTTTTTT
TRBD2	TRBV15	TRBJ2-1	few	CATSRGGGDGYNEQFF	TGTGCCACCAGCAGAGGGGGGGGAGATGGGTACAATGAGCAGTTCTTC
.	TRBV6-5	TRBJ2-3	few	CASSYEGADTQYF	TGTGCCAGCAGTTACGAAGGAGCAGATACGCAGTATTTT
.	TRBV7-9	TRBJ2-5	.	CASSLLEGQETQYF	TGTGCCAGCAGCTTACTGGAGGGGCAGGAGACCCAGTACTTC